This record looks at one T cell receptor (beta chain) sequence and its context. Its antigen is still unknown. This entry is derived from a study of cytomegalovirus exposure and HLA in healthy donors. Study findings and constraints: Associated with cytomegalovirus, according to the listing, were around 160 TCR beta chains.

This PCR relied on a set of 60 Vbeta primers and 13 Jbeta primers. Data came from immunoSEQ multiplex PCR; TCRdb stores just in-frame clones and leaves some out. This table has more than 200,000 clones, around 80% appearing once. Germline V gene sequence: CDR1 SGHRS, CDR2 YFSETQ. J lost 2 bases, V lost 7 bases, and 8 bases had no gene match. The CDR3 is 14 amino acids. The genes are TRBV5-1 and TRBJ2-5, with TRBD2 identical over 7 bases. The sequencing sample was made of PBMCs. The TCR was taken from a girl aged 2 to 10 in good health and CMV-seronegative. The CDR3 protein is CASHGTTTQETQYF. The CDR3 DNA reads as TGCGCCAGCCACGGGACTACCACTCAAGAGACCCAGTACTTC.